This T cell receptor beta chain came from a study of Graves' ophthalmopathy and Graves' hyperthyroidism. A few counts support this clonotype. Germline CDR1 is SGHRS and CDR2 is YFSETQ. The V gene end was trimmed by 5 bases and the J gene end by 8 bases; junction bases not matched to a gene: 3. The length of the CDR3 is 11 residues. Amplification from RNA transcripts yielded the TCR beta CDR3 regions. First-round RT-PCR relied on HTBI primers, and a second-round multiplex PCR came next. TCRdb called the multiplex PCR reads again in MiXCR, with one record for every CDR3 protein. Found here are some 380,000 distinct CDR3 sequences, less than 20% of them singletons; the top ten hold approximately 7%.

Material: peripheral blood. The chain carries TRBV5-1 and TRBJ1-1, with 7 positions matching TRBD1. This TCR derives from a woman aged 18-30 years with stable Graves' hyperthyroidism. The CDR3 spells CASRQGPEAFF. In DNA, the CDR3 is TGCGCCAGCAGACAGGGGCCCGAAGCTTTCTTT.